The present TCR beta chain was sequenced within a study of blood T cell repertoires in COVID-19. Study information: The United States, Italy and Spain supplied acute and convalescent COVID-19 samples.

In the original processing: Counts of nucleated cells, estimated from reference gene primer amplification, were obtained. Only in-frame clones appear in the TCRdb table, and some are missing; sequencing was by immunoSEQ multiplex PCR. V, J and clone size are taken as reported in that table, and D and trimming were inferred from the DNA itself. The table lists roughly 62,000 clones, more than 65% of them singletons. Germline CDR1 and CDR2: LNHDA and SQIVND (reference sequence). Deletions cut 3 bases from V and 1 base from J, with 9 bases between. CDR3 length: 14 residues. Material for sequencing was peripheral blood. The clonotype comes from a human donor in a cohort sampled during active COVID-19. V gene TRBV19 combines with J gene TRBJ1-2; D uncertain. The DNA of the CDR3 is TGTGCCAGTAGTATCGGCGGCGGTAACTATGGCTACACCTTC. It translates to CASSIGGGNYGYTF.